The 5 T cell receptor beta chains below were found in one sample sequenced in a study of CD8+ T cells in alopecia areata. Described treatment: oral pan-JAK inhibitor, 5-10 mg twice daily. Reverse transcribed after extraction, RNA yielded cDNA as the sequencing template. TCRdb keeps only in-frame clones here, not all; method: immunoSEQ multiplex PCR. The sample includes more than 100,000 clones, under 90% of them seen just once. The sample was CD8+ T cells sorted from blood, taken at approximately week 30, from a patient treated with tofacitinib. Every receptor here comes from a human donor with alopecia areata.

Written as DNA, the CDR3 is TGCAGCGTTGAAGATCTTCCGGGGGAGGCCCAACTAGCCAAAAACATTCAGTACTTC. Translated, it gives CSVEDLPGEAQLAKNIQYF. The chain has TRBV29-1 and TRBJ2-4; weak D call: TRBD2 (6 bases). The germline V and J ends were trimmed by 0 bases and 0 bases, with 21 bases remaining between them. There are 19 residues in the CDR3. Germline V CDR1 and CDR2: SQVTM, ANQGSEA.

This clone was recorded once. The chain joins TRBV9 to TRBJ2-2; 9 bases line up with TRBD1. V was pared by 3 bases and J by 4 bases, with 7 bases of the junction left unmatched. Per germline, CDR1 SGDLS and CDR2 YYNGEE. The CDR3 has 16 amino acids. The CDR3 reads CASSARGQGFTGELFF. Here the CDR3 DNA reads TGTGCCAGCAGCGCCCGGGGACAGGGATTCACCGGGGAGCTGTTTTTT.

Here the CDR3 DNA reads TGTGCCAGCAGTTCCCCCTACACTGAAGCTTTCTTT. Translation gives CASSSPYTEAFF. The chain joins TRBV27 to TRBJ1-1; D is undetermined. V was trimmed by 4 bases and J by 3 bases, leaving 6 bases between them. The CDR3 has 12 amino acids. CDR1 and CDR2 from the germline V gene are MNHEY and SMNVEV (reference sequence).

The V call is TRBV9, the J call TRBJ2-1; D ambiguous. In germline, CDR1 is SGDLS, CDR2 YYNGEE. This CDR3 spans 15 amino acids. The V end lost 4 bases, the J end lost 6 bases, and 17 bases lay between the germline ends. In DNA form, the CDR3 reads TGTGCCAGCAGCCCCCCGGGCGGTGTTCTCAATGAGCAGTTCTTC. It specifies CASSPPGGVLNEQFF.

V is TRBV13 and J is TRBJ2-3; no definite D call. V lost 5 bases and J 3 bases, leaving 9 bases between the germline ends. From germline, CDR1 is PRHDT and CDR2 FYEKMQ (reference sequence). The length of the CDR3 is 13 residues. The CDR3 sequence: CASSQLQTDTQYF. CDR3 in DNA: TGTGCCAGCAGCCAACTCCAAACAGATACGCAGTATTTT.